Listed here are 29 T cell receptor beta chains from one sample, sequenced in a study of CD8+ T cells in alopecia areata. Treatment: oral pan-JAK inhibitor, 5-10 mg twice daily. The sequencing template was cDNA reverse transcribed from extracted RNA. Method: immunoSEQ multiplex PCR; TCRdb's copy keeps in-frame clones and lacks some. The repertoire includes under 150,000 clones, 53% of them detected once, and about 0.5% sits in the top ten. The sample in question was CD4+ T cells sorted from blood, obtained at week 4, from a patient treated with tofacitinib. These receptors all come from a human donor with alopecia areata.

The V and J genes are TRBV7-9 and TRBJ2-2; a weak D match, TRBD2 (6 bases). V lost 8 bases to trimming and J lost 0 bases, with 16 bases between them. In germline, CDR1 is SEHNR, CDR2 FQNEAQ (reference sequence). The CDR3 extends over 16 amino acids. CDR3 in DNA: TGTGCCAGCTGGCGGGGCCTTGGAACGAACACCGGGGAGCTGTTTTTT. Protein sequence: CASWRGLGTNTGELFF.

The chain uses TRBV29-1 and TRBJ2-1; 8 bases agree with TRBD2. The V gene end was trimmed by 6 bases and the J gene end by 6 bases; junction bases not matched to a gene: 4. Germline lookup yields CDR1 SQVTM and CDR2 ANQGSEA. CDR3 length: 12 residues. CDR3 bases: TGCAGCGTCGGGAGGGCCTCCAATGAGCAGTTCTTC. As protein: CSVGRASNEQFF.

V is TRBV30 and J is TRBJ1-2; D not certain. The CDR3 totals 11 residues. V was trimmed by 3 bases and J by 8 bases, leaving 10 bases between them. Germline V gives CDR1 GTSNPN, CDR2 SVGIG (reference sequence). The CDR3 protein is CAWSDPWGYTF. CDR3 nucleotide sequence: TGTGCCTGGAGCGACCCTTGGGGCTACACCTTC.

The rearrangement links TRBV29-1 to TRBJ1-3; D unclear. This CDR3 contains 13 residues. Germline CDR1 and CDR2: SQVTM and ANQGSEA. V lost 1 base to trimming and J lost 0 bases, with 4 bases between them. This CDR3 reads CSVEVGSGNTIYF. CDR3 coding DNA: TGCAGCGTTGAAGTGGGCTCTGGAAACACCATATATTTT.

The CDR3 DNA is TGTGCCAGCAGCTCCATAAGGGGAGGGGACACTGAAGCTTTCTTT. Translation: CASSSIRGGDTEAFF. V is TRBV6-5 and J is TRBJ1-1; TRBD1 is a possible D gene (5 bases). V shed 6 bases and J shed 3 bases, with 17 bases lying between them. CDR3 size: 15 residues. Germline values: CDR1 MNHEY, CDR2 SVGAGI.

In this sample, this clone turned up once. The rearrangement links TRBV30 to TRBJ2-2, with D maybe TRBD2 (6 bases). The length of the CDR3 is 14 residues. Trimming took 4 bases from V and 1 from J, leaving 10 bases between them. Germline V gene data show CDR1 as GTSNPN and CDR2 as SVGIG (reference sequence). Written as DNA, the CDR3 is TGTGCCTGGACGGTAGCGGTGAACACCGGGGAGCTGTTTTTT. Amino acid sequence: CAWTVAVNTGELFF.

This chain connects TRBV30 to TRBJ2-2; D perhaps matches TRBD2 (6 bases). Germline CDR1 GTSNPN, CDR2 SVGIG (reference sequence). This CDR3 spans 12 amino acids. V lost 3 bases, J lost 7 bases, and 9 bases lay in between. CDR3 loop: CAWRNSGGELFF. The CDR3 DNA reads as TGTGCCTGGAGGAATAGCGGCGGGGAGCTGTTTTTT.

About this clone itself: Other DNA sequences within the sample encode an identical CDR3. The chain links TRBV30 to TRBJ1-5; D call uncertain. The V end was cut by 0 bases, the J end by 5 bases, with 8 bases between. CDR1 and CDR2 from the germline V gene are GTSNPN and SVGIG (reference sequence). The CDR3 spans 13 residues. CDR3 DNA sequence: TGTGCCTGGAGTGTAGGGAGCGATCAGCCCCAGCATTTT. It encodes CAWSVGSDQPQHF.

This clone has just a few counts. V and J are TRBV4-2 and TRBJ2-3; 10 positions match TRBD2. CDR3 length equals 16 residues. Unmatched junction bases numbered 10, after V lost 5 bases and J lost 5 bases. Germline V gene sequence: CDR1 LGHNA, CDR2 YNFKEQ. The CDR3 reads CASSGRGSGGGDTQYF. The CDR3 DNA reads TGTGCCAGCAGCGGCAGAGGAAGCGGGGGGGGAGATACGCAGTATTTT.

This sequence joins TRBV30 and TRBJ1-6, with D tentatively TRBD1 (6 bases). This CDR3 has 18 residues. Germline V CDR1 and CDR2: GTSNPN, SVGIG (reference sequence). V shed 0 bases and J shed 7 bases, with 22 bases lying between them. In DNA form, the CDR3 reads TGTGCCTGGAGTGTACTCAGTTTGAGGGGGAAAAGCAATTCACCCCTCCACTTT. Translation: CAWSVLSLRGKSNSPLHF.

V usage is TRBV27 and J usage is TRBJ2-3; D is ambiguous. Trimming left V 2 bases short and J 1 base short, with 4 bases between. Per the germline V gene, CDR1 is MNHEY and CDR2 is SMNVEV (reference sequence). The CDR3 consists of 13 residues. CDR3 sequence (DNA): TGTGCCAGCAGTTTACTCCGCACAGATACGCAGTATTTT. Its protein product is CASSLLRTDTQYF.

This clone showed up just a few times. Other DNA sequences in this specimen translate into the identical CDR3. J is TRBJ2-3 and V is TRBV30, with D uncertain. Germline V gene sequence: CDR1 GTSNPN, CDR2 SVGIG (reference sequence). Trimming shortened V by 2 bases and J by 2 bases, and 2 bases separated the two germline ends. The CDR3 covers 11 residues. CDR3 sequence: CAWSLTDTQYF. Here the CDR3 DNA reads TGTGCCTGGAGTCTCACAGATACGCAGTATTTT.

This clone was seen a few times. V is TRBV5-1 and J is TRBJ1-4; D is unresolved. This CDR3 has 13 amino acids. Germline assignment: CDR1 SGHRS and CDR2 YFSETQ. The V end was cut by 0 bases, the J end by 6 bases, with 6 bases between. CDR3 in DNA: TGCGCCAGCAGCTTGGACAACGATGAAAAACTGTTTTTT. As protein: CASSLDNDEKLFF.

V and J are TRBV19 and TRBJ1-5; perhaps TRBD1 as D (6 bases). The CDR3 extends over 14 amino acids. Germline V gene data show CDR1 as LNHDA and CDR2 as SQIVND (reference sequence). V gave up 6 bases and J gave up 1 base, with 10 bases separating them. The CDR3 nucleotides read TGTGCCAGTAGCCCGGACAGCAGCAATCAGCCCCAGCATTTT. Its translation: CASSPDSSNQPQHF.

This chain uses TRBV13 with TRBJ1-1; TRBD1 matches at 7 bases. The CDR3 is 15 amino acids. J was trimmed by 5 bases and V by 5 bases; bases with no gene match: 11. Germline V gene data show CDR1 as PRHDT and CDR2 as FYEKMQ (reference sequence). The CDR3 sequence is CASSRDDRAWTEAFF. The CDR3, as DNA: TGTGCCAGCAGCCGTGACGACAGGGCTTGGACTGAAGCTTTCTTT.

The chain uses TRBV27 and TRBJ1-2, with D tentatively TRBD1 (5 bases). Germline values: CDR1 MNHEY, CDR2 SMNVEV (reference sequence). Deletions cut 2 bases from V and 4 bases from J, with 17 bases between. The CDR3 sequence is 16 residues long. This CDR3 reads CASSLRRQPALYGYTF. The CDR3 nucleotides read TGTGCCAGCAGTTTACGCCGACAGCCCGCACTCTATGGCTACACCTTC.

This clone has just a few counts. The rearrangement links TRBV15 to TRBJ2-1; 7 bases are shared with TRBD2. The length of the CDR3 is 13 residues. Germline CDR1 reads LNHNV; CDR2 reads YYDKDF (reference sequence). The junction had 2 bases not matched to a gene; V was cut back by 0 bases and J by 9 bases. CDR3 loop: CATSRDREAEQFF. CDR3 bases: TGTGCCACCAGCAGAGATCGGGAGGCTGAGCAGTTCTTC.

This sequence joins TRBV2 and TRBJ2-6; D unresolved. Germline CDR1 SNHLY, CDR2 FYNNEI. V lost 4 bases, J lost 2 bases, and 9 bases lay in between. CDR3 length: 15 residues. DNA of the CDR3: TGTGCCAGCAGTGGTCGTAGCACTGGGGCCAACGTCCTGACTTTC. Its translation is CASSGRSTGANVLTF.

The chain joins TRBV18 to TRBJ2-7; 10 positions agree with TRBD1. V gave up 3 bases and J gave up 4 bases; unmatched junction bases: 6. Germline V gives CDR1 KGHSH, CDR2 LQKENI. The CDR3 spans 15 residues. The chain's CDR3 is CASSPGTGEKYEQYF. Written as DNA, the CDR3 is TGTGCCAGCTCACCGGGGACAGGGGAGAAGTACGAGCAGTACTTC.

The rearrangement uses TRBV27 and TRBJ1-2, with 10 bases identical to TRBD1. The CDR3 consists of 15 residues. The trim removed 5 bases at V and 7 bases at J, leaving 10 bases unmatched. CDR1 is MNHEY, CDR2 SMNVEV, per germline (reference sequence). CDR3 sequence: CASSPRDRGLLGYTF. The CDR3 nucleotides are TGTGCCAGCAGTCCCCGGGACAGGGGATTGCTTGGCTACACCTTC.

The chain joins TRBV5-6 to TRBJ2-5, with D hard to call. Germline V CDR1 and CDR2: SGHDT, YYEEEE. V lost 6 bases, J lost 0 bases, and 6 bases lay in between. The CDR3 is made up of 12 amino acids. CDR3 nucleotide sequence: TGTGCCAGCAACTCGTACCAAGAGACCCAGTACTTC. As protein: CASNSYQETQYF.

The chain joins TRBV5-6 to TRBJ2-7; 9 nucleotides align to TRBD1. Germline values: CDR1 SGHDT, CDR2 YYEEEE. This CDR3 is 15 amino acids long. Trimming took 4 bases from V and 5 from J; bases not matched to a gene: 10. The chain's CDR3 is CASSRGQGLSHEQYF. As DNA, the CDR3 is TGTGCCAGCAGCAGGGGACAGGGTCTGTCCCACGAGCAGTACTTC.

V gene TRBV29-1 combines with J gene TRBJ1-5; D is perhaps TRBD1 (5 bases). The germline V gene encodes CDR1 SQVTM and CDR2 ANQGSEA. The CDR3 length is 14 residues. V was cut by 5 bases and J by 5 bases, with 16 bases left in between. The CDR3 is CSVRGAAEDQPQHF. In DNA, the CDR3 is TGCAGCGTTAGGGGAGCGGCGGAGGATCAGCCCCAGCATTTT.

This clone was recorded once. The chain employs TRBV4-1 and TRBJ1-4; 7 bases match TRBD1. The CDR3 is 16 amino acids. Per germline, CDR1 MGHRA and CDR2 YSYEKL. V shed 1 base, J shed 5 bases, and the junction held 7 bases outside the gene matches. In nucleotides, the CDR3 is TGCGCCAGCAGCCAAGTGGAGGACAGGACGAATGAAAAACTGTTTTTT. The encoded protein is CASSQVEDRTNEKLFF.

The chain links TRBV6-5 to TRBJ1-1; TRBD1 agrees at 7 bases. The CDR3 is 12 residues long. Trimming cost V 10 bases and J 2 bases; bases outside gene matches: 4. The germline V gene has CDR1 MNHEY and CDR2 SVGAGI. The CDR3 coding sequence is TGTGCCACCCAAGGGGGCAACACTGAAGCTTTCTTT. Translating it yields CATQGGNTEAFF.

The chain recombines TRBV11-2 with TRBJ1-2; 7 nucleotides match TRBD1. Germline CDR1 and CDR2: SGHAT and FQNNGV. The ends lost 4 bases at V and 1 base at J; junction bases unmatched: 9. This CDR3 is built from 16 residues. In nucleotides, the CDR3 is TGTGCCAGCAGCTCCCCGACAGGGCGCTTTAACTATGGCTACACCTTC. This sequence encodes CASSSPTGRFNYGYTF.

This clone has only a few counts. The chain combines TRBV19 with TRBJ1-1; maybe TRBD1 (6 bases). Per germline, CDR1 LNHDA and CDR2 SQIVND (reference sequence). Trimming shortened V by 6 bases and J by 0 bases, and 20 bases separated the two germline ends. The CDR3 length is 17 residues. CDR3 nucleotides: TGTGCCAGTAGGCGCCGCAGGGGCGAAGATATGAACACTGAAGCTTTCTTT. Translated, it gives CASRRRRGEDMNTEAFF.

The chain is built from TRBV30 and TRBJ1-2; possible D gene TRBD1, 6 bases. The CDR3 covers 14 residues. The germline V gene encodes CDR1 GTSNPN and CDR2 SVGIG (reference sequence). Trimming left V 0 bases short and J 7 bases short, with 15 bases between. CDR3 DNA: TGTGCCTGGAGTGTACCCCCAGGGGTAGCTGGCTACACCTTC. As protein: CAWSVPPGVAGYTF. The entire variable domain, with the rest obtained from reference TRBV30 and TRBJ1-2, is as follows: SQTIHQWPATLVQPVGSPLSLECTVEGTSNPNLYWYRQAAGRGLQLLFYSVGIGQISSEVPQNLSASRPQDRQFILSSKKLLLSDSGFYLCAWSVPPGVAGYTFGSGTRLTVV.

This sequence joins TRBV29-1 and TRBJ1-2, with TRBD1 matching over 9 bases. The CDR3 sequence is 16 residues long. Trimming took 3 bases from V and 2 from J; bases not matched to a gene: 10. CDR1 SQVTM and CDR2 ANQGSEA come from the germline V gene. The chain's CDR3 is CSVDYTGQGGNYGYTF. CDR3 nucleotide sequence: TGCAGCGTTGATTACACGGGACAGGGTGGAAACTATGGCTACACCTTC.